This T cell receptor (beta chain) was sequenced in a study of blood T cell repertoires in COVID-19. Overall study context: COVID-19 samples collected from the United States, Italy and Spain covered acute and convalescent phases. From T cells, B-cell-depleted T cells, or PBMCs came the material, which was cDNA or gDNA.

As originally analysed: Estimation of nucleated cell counts was performed using reference gene primer amplification. The repertoire was sequenced with immunoSEQ multiplex PCR; TCRdb's copy has only in-frame clones and lacks some. The V and J calls and clone size are taken from that table; D and trimming were inferred from the DNA. The table records about 180,000 clones, approximately 85% of them present only once. The V gene's germline CDR1 is SEHNR and CDR2 FQNEAQ (reference sequence). Trimming left V 1 base short and J 7 bases short, with 13 bases between. The CDR3 consists of 14 residues. Sequencing was performed on peripheral blood. The origin of this receptor is a human donor with active or convalescent COVID-19. The donor label of this sample is uncertain. The chain has TRBV7-9 and TRBJ2-5; tentatively, D is TRBD2 (6 bases). The CDR3 here is CASSLGGLSGTQYF. Written as DNA, the CDR3 is TGTGCCAGCAGCTTAGGGGGACTCTCGGGGACCCAGTACTTC. Complete variable domain (other parts from reference TRBV7-9 and TRBJ2-5): DTGVSQNPRHKITKRGQNVTFRCDPISEHNRLYWYRQTLGQGPEFLTYFQNEAQLEKSRLLSDRFSAERPKGSFSTLEIQRTEQGDSAMYLCASSLGGLSGTQYFGPGTRLLVL.